Here is one TCR beta chain with its context. The antigen remains undetermined. The CDR3 has 14 residues. Germline V gene lookup returns CDR1 SGHRS and CDR2 YFSETQ. This entry comes from a study of T cells expressing NK-cell markers. Study observations and caveats: These clonotypes also led the CD3+CD56-NKG2C+ fraction in a few donors.

TCRdb processed the 5' RACE reads again and assigns one entry to each CDR3 protein, with no DNA. Its listing shows about 150,000 distinct CDR3 sequences. The chain couples TRBV5-1 to TRBJ2-1; no DNA is available, so the TRBD1 call from TCRdb remains unchecked. The specimen was blood T cells: a sorted CD56 or NKG2C T cell subset, CD4+ or CD8+ T cells, or bulk PBMC T cells (not recorded which). This TCR was recovered from a woman aged 45 to 65 in good health. The CDR3 reads CASSFTLQGDEQFF.